Following are 6 T cell receptor beta chains from one sample sequenced in a study of shared clonotypes between healthy human individuals. Produced via immunoSEQ multiplex PCR; TCRdb's table is partial and in-frame only. The sample contains about 580,000 clones, 95% to 98% of which appear only once. Naivety among CD8 cells was defined by CD45RO negativity and positive CCR7 selection, thereby excluding terminally differentiated effector memory CD45RA+ cells. The sequenced sample consisted of naive CD8+ T cells sorted from blood. The receptors were sampled from a man aged 25-40 years in good health.

The chain recombines TRBV25-1 with TRBJ2-7; no reliable D call. CDR1 is MGHDK and CDR2 is SYGVNS in the germline V gene. The length of the CDR3 is 11 residues. V lost 2 bases and J lost 7, with 6 bases in between. The CDR3 here is CASSEQWEQYF. The CDR3 region has the DNA TGTGCCAGCAGTGAACAGTGGGAGCAGTACTTC.

The chain recombines TRBV5-4 with TRBJ1-2; TRBD1 is a possible D gene (6 bases). This CDR3 has 14 residues. Per germline, CDR1 SGHNT and CDR2 YYREEE (reference sequence). V lost 0 bases and J lost 6, with 12 bases in between. In nucleotides, the CDR3 is TGTGCCAGCAGCTTGGACCAGGGGTGGAATGGCTACACCTTC. Translated, it gives CASSLDQGWNGYTF.

This clone appeared once. The V call is TRBV13, the J call TRBJ2-3, with 8 bases matching TRBD2. Germline lookup yields CDR1 PRHDT and CDR2 FYEKMQ (reference sequence). V was clipped by 5 bases and J by 1 base; unmatched bases: 5. The CDR3 sequence is 15 residues long. The CDR3 loop is CASSHGTRGTDTQYF. The CDR3 nucleotides are TGTGCCAGCAGCCACGGGACTAGGGGCACAGATACGCAGTATTTT.

The chain joins TRBV9 to TRBJ1-3, with D hard to call. V lost 6 bases to trimming and J lost 0 bases, with 1 base between them. The CDR3 sequence is 11 residues long. The germline V gene has CDR1 SGDLS and CDR2 YYNGEE. CDR3: CASNSGNTIYF. As DNA, the CDR3 is TGTGCCAGCAACTCTGGAAACACCATATATTTT.

This sequence joins TRBV18 and TRBJ2-2, with 7 nucleotides matching TRBD2. The CDR3 loop spans 17 amino acids. Germline CDR1 KGHSH, CDR2 LQKENI. Unmatched junction bases numbered 7, after V lost 3 bases and J lost 0 bases. CDR3 region: CASSPPSGLANTGELFF. Here the CDR3 DNA reads TGTGCCAGCTCACCCCCCTCAGGACTAGCGAACACCGGGGAGCTGTTTTTT.

The chain joins TRBV5-1 to TRBJ2-7; possibly TRBD2 for D (7 bases). Germline CDR1 is SGHRS and CDR2 is YFSETQ. V lost 3 bases, J lost 3 bases, and 13 bases lay in between. There are 14 residues in the CDR3. The CDR3 sequence is CASSYREGYYEQYF. Written as DNA, the CDR3 is TGCGCCAGCAGCTACAGGGAGGGGTACTACGAGCAGTACTTC.